The text below deals with one T cell receptor beta chain. Clones were sequenced by immunoSEQ multiplex PCR, and TCRdb holds only the in-frame ones, with some missing. The sample records approximately 74,000 clones, 80% to 95% being singletons. This sample was included in a study of OX40 agonist ivuxolimab in advanced cancers. Study in general: Ivuxolimab, an agonistic anti-OX40 (CD134) antibody, was given to patients. The patients received ivuxolimab by intravenous route every 2 weeks at 0.01 to 10 mg/kg.

The CDR3 runs 12 residues. From germline, CDR1 is SEHNR and CDR2 FQNEAQ (reference sequence). Trimming shortened V by 1 base and J by 6 bases, and 7 bases separated the two germline ends. The J gene is TRBJ2-7, the V gene TRBV7-9; D call uncertain. Sample: CD4+ or CD8+ T cells sorted from blood, taken in a trial of the OX40 agonist ivuxolimab. The sequence was obtained from an adult with an advanced solid tumor such as melanoma, head and neck, liver or kidney cancer. The CDR3 DNA follows: TGTGCCAGCAGCTTAGGGGGTGGCGAGCAGTACTTC. Protein sequence: CASSLGGGEQYF.